These T cell receptor beta chains were read from a single sample in a study of cytomegalovirus exposure and HLA in healthy donors. Clones were read by immunoSEQ multiplex PCR, and TCRdb kept only the in-frame ones, dropping some. The profile shows about 160,000 clones, 86% of them singletons. Source material: PBMCs. The origin of the receptors is a young woman in good health and CMV-seronegative. CDR3s include the opening cysteine and the closing phenylalanine or tryptophan. A D gene is named only where the DNA matches it firmly. A clone size is listed for some rows: how often the clone was seen (once, few, many), or a class if it is expanded.

v_call	d_call	j_call	clone_size	cdr3_aa	cdr3_nt
TRBV10-1	TRBD2	TRBJ2-1	-	CASSESLAGNNEQFF	TGCGCCAGCAGTGAGTCCCTAGCGGGCAACAATGAGCAGTTCTTC
TRBV28	-	TRBJ2-3	-	CASTIGADTQYF	TGTGCCAGCACCATTGGAGCAGATACGCAGTATTTT
TRBV5-1	-	TRBJ1-2	once	CASGYSVANYGYTF	TGCGCCAGCGGGTACAGTGTCGCTAACTATGGCTACACCTTC
TRBV5-1	TRBD2	TRBJ2-7	-	CASSPGTSGNEQYF	TGCGCCAGCAGCCCCGGGACTAGCGGAAACGAGCAGTACTTC
TRBV14	TRBD1	TRBJ2-7	-	CASSQIGTGLYEQYF	TGTGCCAGCAGCCAAATAGGGACAGGGCTCTACGAGCAGTACTTC
TRBV7-2	TRBD1	TRBJ1-5	-	CASSSGQGEKEPQHF	TGTGCCAGCAGCTCGGGACAGGGAGAAAAGGAGCCCCAGCATTTT
TRBV4-1	TRBD2	TRBJ2-3	-	CASSQVLQRGTPFSTDTQYF	TGCGCCAGCAGCCAAGTCCTCCAGCGGGGGACCCCCTTCAGCACAGATACGCAGTATTTT
TRBV7-9	-	TRBJ2-3	-	CASSPGSSFTDTQYF	TGTGCCAGCAGCCCCGGGAGCTCTTTCACAGATACGCAGTATTTT
TRBV7-9	-	TRBJ2-7	-	CASSLAPGGQYF	TGTGCCAGCAGCTTAGCTCCCGGGGGGCAGTACTTC
TRBV6-5	-	TRBJ1-2	-	CASIQGFGYGYTF	TGTGCCAGCATCCAGGGGTTCGGGTATGGCTACACCTTC
TRBV28	-	TRBJ2-7	-	CASSLDGSEQYF	TGTGCCAGCAGTTTAGACGGGAGCGAGCAGTACTTC
TRBV27	-	TRBJ1-1	-	CASSLKVGGTEAFF	TGTGCCAGCAGTTTAAAGGTCGGGGGCACTGAAGCTTTCTTT
TRBV5-6	TRBD1	TRBJ1-2	-	CASSFGTGGYTF	TGTGCCAGCAGCTTCGGGACAGGTGGCTACACCTTC
TRBV30	-	TRBJ2-1	-	CAWSPWRGERSYNEQFF	TGTGCCTGGAGCCCCTGGAGGGGAGAGAGGTCCTACAATGAGCAGTTCTTC
TRBV11-2	-	TRBJ1-3	-	CASSGGGVGSGNTIYF	TGTGCCAGCAGCGGAGGGGGGGTGGGCTCTGGAAACACCATATATTTT
TRBV7-9	TRBD1	TRBJ1-3	once	CASSFGTGAGNTIYF	TGTGCCAGCAGCTTCGGGACAGGGGCTGGAAACACCATATATTTT
TRBV28	TRBD1	TRBJ2-3	once	CASSLNQQGVTTDTQYF	TGTGCCAGCAGTTTAAATCAACAGGGGGTAACGACAGATACGCAGTATTTT
TRBV7-8	-	TRBJ1-6	-	CASSLVPDDIGGSHNSPLHF	TGTGCCAGCAGCTTAGTCCCAGACGACATCGGAGGTAGTCATAATTCACCCCTCCACTTT
TRBV6-5	-	TRBJ2-2	-	CASSRVGELFF	TGTGCCAGCAGTCGGGTCGGGGAGCTGTTTTTT
TRBV28	-	TRBJ2-6	-	CASTPRQGANVLTF	TGTGCCAGCACCCCCAGGCAGGGGGCCAACGTCCTGACTTTC
TRBV6-5	-	TRBJ2-1	-	CASSPNRVRYNEQFF	TGTGCCAGCAGCCCCAACAGGGTCCGCTACAATGAGCAGTTCTTC
TRBV5-5	-	TRBJ2-7	-	CASSLLWTESSYEQYF	TGTGCCAGCAGCCTCCTCTGGACAGAAAGCTCCTACGAGCAGTACTTC
TRBV14	-	TRBJ1-5	once	CASSQDRHMRGDQPQHF	TGTGCCAGCAGCCAAGACAGGCACATGCGGGGGGATCAGCCCCAGCATTTT
TRBV2	-	TRBJ1-5	-	CASSEQGHYSNQPQHF	TGTGCCAGCAGTGAACAGGGCCACTATAGCAATCAGCCCCAGCATTTT
TRBV19	-	TRBJ1-1	few	CASSKTMGGTEAFF	TGTGCCAGTAGTAAGACGATGGGGGGTACTGAAGCTTTCTTT
TRBV27	-	TRBJ1-4	-	CASRRLVTNEKLFF	TGTGCCAGCAGACGACTCGTAACTAATGAAAAACTGTTTTTT
TRBV9	-	TRBJ1-3	-	CASSPLAVGRGNTIYF	TGTGCCAGCAGCCCTCTCGCTGTGGGGCGAGGAAACACCATATATTTT
TRBV18	-	TRBJ2-7	few	CASSPLQSSYEQYF	TGTGCCAGCTCACCACTACAGAGCTCCTACGAGCAGTACTTC
TRBV4-1	-	TRBJ1-2	once	CASSQRGTGGIGGYTF	TGCGCCAGCAGCCAAAGGGGCACGGGGGGGATTGGTGGCTACACCTTC
TRBV4-1	-	TRBJ2-5	-	CASSQGFLSVGLKETQYF	TGCGCCAGCAGCCAAGGGTTTCTTAGCGTGGGACTCAAAGAGACCCAGTACTTC
TRBV7-9	-	TRBJ1-6	-	CASSQETERRGNSPLHF	TGTGCCAGCAGCCAGGAAACGGAGCGTAGGGGAAATTCACCCCTCCACTTT
TRBV30	-	TRBJ1-4	-	CARSEINEKLFF	TGTGCCCGTAGCGAAATTAATGAAAAACTGTTTTTT
TRBV6-5	TRBD1	TRBJ2-7	-	CASRTSGTGYYEQYF	TGTGCCAGCAGAACTTCCGGGACAGGGTACTACGAGCAGTACTTC
TRBV27	-	TRBJ2-7	-	CASSPSRRYEQYF	TGTGCCAGCAGTCCCTCTAGGCGCTACGAGCAGTACTTC
TRBV7-9	-	TRBJ1-3	-	CASSLVKAGRAGNTIYF	TGTGCCAGCAGCTTAGTTAAGGCAGGGCGAGCTGGAAACACCATATATTTT
TRBV19	-	TRBJ2-7	once	CASSMGGGRNEQYF	TGTGCCAGTAGTATGGGAGGAGGCCGAAACGAGCAGTACTTC
TRBV11-2	-	TRBJ2-7	-	CASSLEPGVGYEQYF	TGTGCCAGCAGCTTAGAGCCGGGAGTTGGCTACGAGCAGTACTTC
TRBV7-2	TRBD1	TRBJ1-4	-	CASSPDRGHEKLFF	TGTGCCAGCAGCCCAGACAGGGGGCACGAAAAACTGTTTTTT
TRBV19	TRBD1	TRBJ1-2	few	CASSNPGTGYGYTF	TGTGCCAGTAGTAACCCCGGGACAGGGTATGGCTACACCTTC
TRBV6-5	-	TRBJ1-6	-	CASSYSNSLNSPLHF	TGTGCCAGCAGTTACTCGAACTCGTTGAATTCACCCCTCCACTTT